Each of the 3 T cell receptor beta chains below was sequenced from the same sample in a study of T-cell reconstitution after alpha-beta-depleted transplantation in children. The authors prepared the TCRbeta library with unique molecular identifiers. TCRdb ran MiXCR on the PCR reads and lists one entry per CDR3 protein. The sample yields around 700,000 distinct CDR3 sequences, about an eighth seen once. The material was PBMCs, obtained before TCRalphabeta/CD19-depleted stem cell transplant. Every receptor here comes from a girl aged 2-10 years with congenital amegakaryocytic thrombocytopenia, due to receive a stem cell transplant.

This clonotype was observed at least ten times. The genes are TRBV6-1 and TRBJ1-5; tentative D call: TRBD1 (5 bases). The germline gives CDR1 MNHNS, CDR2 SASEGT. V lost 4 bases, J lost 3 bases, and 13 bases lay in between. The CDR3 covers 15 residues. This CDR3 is CASSVFRAYNQPQHF. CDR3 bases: TGTGCCAGCAGTGTTTTCAGGGCGTACAATCAGCCCCAGCATTTT.

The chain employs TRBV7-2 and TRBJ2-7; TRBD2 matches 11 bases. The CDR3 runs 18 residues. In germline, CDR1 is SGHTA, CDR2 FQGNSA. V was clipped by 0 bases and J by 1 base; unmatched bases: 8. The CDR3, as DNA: TGTGCCAGCAGCTTAGCGCCTAGCGGGAGGACGGTGTCCTACGAGCAGTACTTC. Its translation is CASSLAPSGRTVSYEQYF.

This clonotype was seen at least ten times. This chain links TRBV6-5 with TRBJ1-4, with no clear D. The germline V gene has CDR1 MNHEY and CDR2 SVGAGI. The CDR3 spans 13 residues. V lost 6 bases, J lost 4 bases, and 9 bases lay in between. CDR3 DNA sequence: TGTGCCAGCAGCTATCGGGTTAATGAAAAACTGTTTTTT. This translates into CASSYRVNEKLFF.